Listed below are T cell receptor beta chains from one sample, sequenced in a study of shared clonotypes between healthy human individuals. TCRdb keeps only in-frame clones here, not all; method: immunoSEQ multiplex PCR. The sample holds about 580,000 clones, roughly 98% seen once. The specimen was naive CD8+ T cells sorted from blood. The receptors were gathered from a man aged 25-40 years in good health. CDR3s include the opening cysteine and the closing phenylalanine or tryptophan. Clone size is shown for a subset of rows, as once, few, many or a class of expanded clone.

CDR3 protein	clone size	V gene	J gene	CDR3 length
CASSQIGTRNEQFF	NA	TRBV4-1	TRBJ2-1	14
CASSYTGPNTEAFF	NA	TRBV6-5	TRBJ1-1	14
CASSVDRRREGYGYTF	NA	TRBV9	TRBJ1-2	16
CASSVDWTETQYF	NA	TRBV9	TRBJ2-5	13
CASSVAGGPSYEQYF	NA	TRBV9	TRBJ2-7	15
CASRPSSYEQYF	NA	TRBV11-2	TRBJ2-7	12
CASRDINTDTRYF	NA	TRBV7-9	TRBJ2-3	13
CASSALGVGTVYEQYF	NA	TRBV7-2	TRBJ2-7	16
CASSLGSAQETQYF	NA	TRBV11-2	TRBJ2-5	14
CASSLAVGNLADLQFF	NA	TRBV5-1	TRBJ2-1	16
CASSFNRDRVLQETQYF	NA	TRBV5-1	TRBJ2-5	17
CASRKEQGAYEQYF	NA	TRBV27	TRBJ2-7	14
CASSLYNSYNEQFF	NA	TRBV7-3	TRBJ2-1	14
CASSDGSSTEAFF	NA	TRBV4-2	TRBJ1-1	13
CASSVDRAGELFF	NA	TRBV9	TRBJ2-2	13
CASSLRAQETTNEKLFF	NA	TRBV7-9	TRBJ1-4	17
CASSQGPGSNDEQFF	NA	TRBV4-1	TRBJ2-1	15
CASSRDRSIDEQFF	NA	TRBV18	TRBJ2-1	14
CASSPSFSNYNEQFF	NA	TRBV7-9	TRBJ2-1	15
CASRTGDNEQFF	NA	TRBV6-5	TRBJ2-1	12
CASSSTGTSINEQFF	NA	TRBV7-9	TRBJ2-1	15
CASSSPTAREAFF	NA	TRBV28	TRBJ1-1	13
CASSEEAGRVRNYEQYF	NA	TRBV6-1	TRBJ2-7	17
CASSPTGGANVLTF	once	TRBV9	TRBJ2-6	14
CSVRRHQETQYF	once	TRBV29-1	TRBJ2-5	12
CASSLRSHEQYF	NA	TRBV7-9	TRBJ2-7	12
CASNPQRLIFPYEQYF	NA	TRBV28	TRBJ2-7	16
CASSPDPNQPQHF	NA	TRBV5-4	TRBJ1-5	13
CASSFGYTGELFF	NA	TRBV11-1	TRBJ2-2	13
CAISDSGANSYEQYF	NA	TRBV10-3	TRBJ2-7	15
CSVEGGSGTNYGYTF	NA	TRBV29-1	TRBJ1-2	15
CASSYSQGDTDTQYF	NA	TRBV6-5	TRBJ2-3	15
CASQDREEETQYF	NA	TRBV6-1	TRBJ2-5	13
CASSPSKAPSTDTQYF	NA	TRBV7-8	TRBJ2-3	16
CASSWGGDLTDNEQFF	NA	TRBV5-6	TRBJ2-1	16
CASSLGQGLYEQYF	NA	TRBV7-9	TRBJ2-7	14
CASSLMVRGNYEQYF	NA	TRBV7-3	TRBJ2-7	15
CASSYSTVNTGELFF	NA	TRBV6-5	TRBJ2-2	15
CASSLLEVNEQYF	NA	TRBV7-9	TRBJ2-7	13
CASSLAQVAGVNIQYF	NA	TRBV5-1	TRBJ2-4	16
CSVVAGDLVNEQFF	NA	TRBV29-1	TRBJ2-1	14
CAISGLVAERDNYGYTF	few	TRBV10-3	TRBJ1-2	17
CASRPPSGFEQYF	NA	TRBV7-9	TRBJ2-7	13
CASSPLETQYF	once	TRBV18	TRBJ2-5	11
CASSFAGRGTDTQYF	NA	TRBV7-9	TRBJ2-3	15
CASSLVGLAGEQETQYF	NA	TRBV7-9	TRBJ2-5	17
CSVEPRLNEQFF	NA	TRBV29-1	TRBJ2-1	12
CASSLSRVGEQYF	NA	TRBV27	TRBJ2-7	13
CASRGKPGSGNEKLFF	NA	TRBV11-2	TRBJ1-4	16
CASSPPPGQKTYEQYF	NA	TRBV7-9	TRBJ2-7	16
CASSVAGTDSHEQYF	NA	TRBV9	TRBJ2-7	15
CASSAAENTQYF	NA	TRBV9	TRBJ2-3	12